A single sample gave rise to the 18 T cell receptor beta chains below, sequenced in a study of cytomegalovirus exposure and HLA in healthy donors. The data were produced by immunoSEQ multiplex PCR, yet TCRdb's version contains in-frame clones alone and is incomplete. The sample lists 110,000 or so clones, around nine tenths occurring once. The sequenced sample was PBMCs. The origin of the receptors is a man between 18 and 35 years old in good health and CMV-seropositive.

This chain connects TRBV2 to TRBJ2-7, with D possibly being TRBD1 (7 bases). The V and J ends lost 8 bases and 2 bases respectively, with 13 bases between them. Germline assignment: CDR1 SNHLY and CDR2 FYNNEI. There are 13 residues in the CDR3. CDR3 coding DNA: TGTGCCAGCCAGGGGGGCCTGACCTACGAGCAGTACTTC. Translating gives CASQGGLTYEQYF.

The chain links TRBV4-3 to TRBJ2-5, with 7 bases matching TRBD1. CDR1 and CDR2 (germline): LGHNA, YSLEER. The CDR3 is 17 residues long. With 2 bases clipped from V and 1 base from J, the junction kept 10 bases outside the gene matches. CDR3 residues: CASSQLAVTGSQETQYF. The CDR3 DNA sequence: TGCGCCAGCAGCCAACTCGCCGTGACAGGGTCCCAAGAGACCCAGTACTTC.

Regarding this clone: At the DNA level, this CDR3 is encoded by other sequences in the same sample as well. The chain recombines TRBV5-1 with TRBJ2-1, with a possible D match to TRBD1 (6 bases). Germline V gives CDR1 SGHRS, CDR2 YFSETQ. V gave up 2 bases and J gave up 5 bases, with 8 bases separating them. There are 13 residues in the CDR3. The CDR3 reads CASSLQGHNEQFF. In nucleotides, the CDR3 is TGCGCCAGCAGCTTACAGGGTCACAATGAGCAGTTCTTC.

The genes are TRBV7-2 and TRBJ2-1; TRBD2 matches at 7 bases. Germline CDR1 and CDR2: SGHTA and FQGNSA. V lost 5 bases, J lost 2 bases, and 9 bases stayed unmatched. The CDR3 covers 16 residues. CDR3 bases: TGTGCCAGCAGCCCTGTAGCGGGTTCGGCCTACAATGAGCAGTTCTTC. Encoded protein: CASSPVAGSAYNEQFF. Full variable domain (missing parts from reference TRBV7-2 and TRBJ2-1): GAGVSQSPSNKVTEKGKDVELRCDPISGHTALYWYRQSLGQGLEFLIYFQGNSAPDKSGLPSDRFSAERTGGSVSTLTIQRTQQEDSAVYLCASSPVAGSAYNEQFFGPGTRLTVL.

V usage is TRBV5-4 and J usage is TRBJ1-6; D possibly corresponds to TRBD1 (6 bases). The germline CDR1 and CDR2 sequences are SGHNT and YYREEE (reference sequence). The CDR3 has 12 amino acids. The ends were cut back, 10 bases at V and 11 bases at J, with 16 bases in the middle. The CDR3 region is CAYRTGSAPLHF. As DNA, the CDR3 is TGTGCCTACCGAACAGGGTCAGCACCCCTCCACTTT.

The table lists this clone with a count of one. This sequence joins TRBV4-2 and TRBJ1-1, with 7 bases aligning to TRBD1. J was trimmed by 2 bases and V by 3 bases; bases with no gene match: 6. Looked up from germline, CDR1 is LGHNA and CDR2 is YNFKEQ. This CDR3 comprises 15 residues. The CDR3, as DNA: TGTGCCAGCAGCCATAACAGGGGCGTAAACACTGAAGCTTTCTTT. Its protein product is CASSHNRGVNTEAFF.

The chain is built from TRBV2 and TRBJ2-1; TRBD2 matches at 14 bases. J was trimmed by 7 bases and V by 6 bases; bases with no gene match: 11. Germline lookup yields CDR1 SNHLY and CDR2 FYNNEI. The CDR3 has 17 amino acids. This CDR3 reads CASRPGPGLAGGNEQFF. In nucleotides, the CDR3 is TGTGCCAGCAGACCCGGCCCAGGACTAGCGGGGGGAAATGAGCAGTTCTTC.

The V and J genes are TRBV6-1 and TRBJ1-2, with a possible D match to TRBD1 (5 bases). Germline CDR1 and CDR2: MNHNS and SASEGT. This CDR3 region has 13 residues. V shed 6 bases and J shed 11 bases, with 19 bases lying between them. The CDR3: CASSPLGADHYTF. DNA of the CDR3: TGTGCCAGCAGCCCCCTTGGGGCGGATCATTACACCTTC.

This chain links TRBV6-5 with TRBJ1-1; D unresolved. Germline CDR1 reads MNHEY; CDR2 reads SVGAGI. The CDR3 extends over 13 amino acids. V was cut by 8 bases and J by 0 bases, with 10 bases left in between. CDR3 protein: CASRETLNTEAFF. The CDR3 nucleotides read TGTGCCAGCCGAGAAACCTTGAACACTGAAGCTTTCTTT.

The chain links TRBV7-7 to TRBJ2-3, with unresolved D. The V and J ends lost 5 bases and 1 base respectively, with 7 bases between them. CDR1 and CDR2 (germline): SSHAT, FNYEAQ (reference sequence). This CDR3 is built from 13 residues. The CDR3 sequence is CASSLIGTDTQYF. In DNA form, the CDR3 reads TGTGCCAGCAGCCTAATTGGCACAGATACGCAGTATTTT. The whole variable domain, remainder taken from reference TRBV7-7 and TRBJ2-3, is GAGVSQSPRYKVTKRGQDVTLRCDPISSHATLYWYQQALGQGPEFLTYFNYEAQPDKSGLPSDRFSAERPEGSISTLTIQRTEQRDSAMYRCASSLIGTDTQYFGPGTRLTVL.

The chain has TRBV2 and TRBJ1-3; weak D call: TRBD1 (5 bases). The length of the CDR3 is 18 residues. Germline assignment: CDR1 SNHLY and CDR2 FYNNEI. The ends were cut back, 7 bases at V and 0 bases at J, with 22 bases in the middle. The CDR3 spells CASKVDPVRELSGNTIYF. The DNA for the CDR3 is TGTGCCAGCAAGGTTGACCCGGTCAGGGAACTCTCTGGAAACACCATATATTTT.

The J gene is TRBJ2-1, the V gene TRBV19; 8 nucleotides agree with TRBD2. V shed 6 bases, J shed 2 bases, and the junction held 6 bases outside the gene matches. Germline V gives CDR1 LNHDA, CDR2 SQIVND (reference sequence). The CDR3 runs to 15 residues. In DNA, the CDR3 is TGTGCCAGTAGGCTGCGGGGGGAACCCTACAATGAGCAGTTCTTC. It yields the protein CASRLRGEPYNEQFF.

The chain recombines TRBV9 with TRBJ1-2; no clear D. V lost 3 bases, J lost 7 bases, and 10 bases lay in between. Germline CDR1 SGDLS, CDR2 YYNGEE. The CDR3 totals 12 residues. DNA of the CDR3: TGTGCCAGCAGCGCCCGGAGCTTTGGCTACACCTTC. Translated, it gives CASSARSFGYTF.

This chain connects TRBV27 to TRBJ1-1; D remains unclear. The length of the CDR3 is 15 residues. V shed 3 bases and J shed 6 bases, with 17 bases lying between them. The germline CDR1 and CDR2 sequences are MNHEY and SMNVEV (reference sequence). CDR3 sequence reads: CASSLGRQVRAEAFF. CDR3 nucleotide sequence: TGTGCCAGCAGTTTGGGCAGGCAGGTGCGCGCTGAAGCTTTCTTT.

Note on this clone: The same CDR3 is also encoded by other DNA sequences in this sample. This chain joins TRBV7-9 and TRBJ1-2; tentative D call: TRBD1 (6 bases). CDR3 length: 13 residues. The ends were cut back, 6 bases at V and 8 bases at J, with 16 bases in the middle. The germline CDR1 and CDR2 sequences are SEHNR and FQNEAQ (reference sequence). The CDR3, as DNA: TGTGCCAGCAGACCTTTACAAGGGGGAGGCTACACCTTC. Translating gives CASRPLQGGGYTF.

This chain links TRBV29-1 with TRBJ1-1; no reliable D call. In germline, CDR1 is SQVTM, CDR2 ANQGSEA. The CDR3 contains 12 residues. Trimming removed 8 bases from V and 1 base from J, with 11 bases in between. The CDR3 DNA is TGCAGCCCCCCCCAGTCGAACACTGAAGCTTTCTTT. This gives the protein CSPPQSNTEAFF. The entire variable domain, with the rest obtained from reference TRBV29-1 and TRBJ1-1, is as follows: SAVISQKPSRDICQRGTSLTIQCQVDSQVTMMFWYRQQPGQSLTLIATANQGSEATYESGFVIDKFPISRPNLTFSTLTVSNMSPEDSSIYLCSPPQSNTEAFFGQGTRLTVV.

The V and J genes are TRBV5-6 and TRBJ1-4; 9 nucleotides agree with TRBD1. Germline loops: CDR1 SGHDT, CDR2 YYEEEE. The CDR3 runs 17 residues. Germline trimming cut 3 bases from V and 7 bases from J; bases unmatched to any gene: 13. The CDR3 DNA reads TGTGCCAGCAGCTCCACTCGGGACAGGGTTTCTCCTGAAAAACTGTTTTTT. Residues: CASSSTRDRVSPEKLFF.

The J gene is TRBJ2-3, the V gene TRBV29-1, with TRBD1 matching 7 bases. V lost 3 bases, J lost 6 bases, and 6 bases stayed unmatched. This CDR3 has 13 residues. The germline CDR1 and CDR2 sequences are SQVTM and ANQGSEA. CDR3 nucleotides: TGCAGCGTTGACCGGGACAGCTCGGATACGCAGTATTTT. Translated, it gives CSVDRDSSDTQYF.